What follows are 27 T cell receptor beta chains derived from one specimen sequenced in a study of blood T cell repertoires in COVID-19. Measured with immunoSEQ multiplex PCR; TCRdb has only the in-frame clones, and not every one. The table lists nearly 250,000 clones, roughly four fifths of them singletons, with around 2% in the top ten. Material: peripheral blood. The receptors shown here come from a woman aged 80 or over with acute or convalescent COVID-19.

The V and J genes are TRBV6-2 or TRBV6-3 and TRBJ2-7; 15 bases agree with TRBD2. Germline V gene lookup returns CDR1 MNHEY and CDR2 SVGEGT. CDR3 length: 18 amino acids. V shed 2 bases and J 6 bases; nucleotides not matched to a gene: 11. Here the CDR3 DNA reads TGTGCCAGCAGTTACGATGTTTGGGGGACTAGCGGGAGGTTCGAGCAGTACTTC. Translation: CASSYDVWGTSGRFEQYF.

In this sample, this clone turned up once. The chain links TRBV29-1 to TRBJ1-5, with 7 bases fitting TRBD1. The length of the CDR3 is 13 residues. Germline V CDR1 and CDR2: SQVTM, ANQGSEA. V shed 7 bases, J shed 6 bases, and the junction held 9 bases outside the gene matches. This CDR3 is CSGQQGSGQPQHF. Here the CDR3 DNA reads TGCAGCGGTCAACAGGGGTCGGGTCAGCCCCAGCATTTT.

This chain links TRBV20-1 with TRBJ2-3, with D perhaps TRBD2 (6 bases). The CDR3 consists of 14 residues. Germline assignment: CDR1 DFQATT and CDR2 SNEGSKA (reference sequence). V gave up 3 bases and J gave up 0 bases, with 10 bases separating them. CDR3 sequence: CSASPGTSTDTQYF. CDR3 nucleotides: TGCAGTGCTAGTCCCGGGACTAGCACAGATACGCAGTATTTT.

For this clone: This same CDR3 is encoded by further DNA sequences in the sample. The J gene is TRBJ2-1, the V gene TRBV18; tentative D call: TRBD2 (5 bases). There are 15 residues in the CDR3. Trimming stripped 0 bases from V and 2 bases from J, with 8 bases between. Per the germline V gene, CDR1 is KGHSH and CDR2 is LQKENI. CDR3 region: CASSPPSGTYNEQFF. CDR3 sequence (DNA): TGTGCCAGCTCACCACCGAGCGGTACCTACAATGAGCAGTTCTTC.

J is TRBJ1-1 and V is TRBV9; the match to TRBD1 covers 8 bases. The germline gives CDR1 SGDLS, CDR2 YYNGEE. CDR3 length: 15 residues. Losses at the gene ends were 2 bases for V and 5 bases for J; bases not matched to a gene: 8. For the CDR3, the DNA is TGTGCCAGCAGCGTCGCTCCGGGACAGGTTACTGAAGCTTTCTTT. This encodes CASSVAPGQVTEAFF.

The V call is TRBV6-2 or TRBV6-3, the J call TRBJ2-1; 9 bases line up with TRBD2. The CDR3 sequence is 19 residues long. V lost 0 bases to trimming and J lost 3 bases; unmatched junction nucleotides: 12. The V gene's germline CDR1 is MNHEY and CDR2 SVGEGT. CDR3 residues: CASSYSITFSGRNYNEQFF. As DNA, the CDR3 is TGTGCCAGCAGTTACTCGATCACGTTTAGCGGGAGAAACTACAATGAGCAGTTCTTC.

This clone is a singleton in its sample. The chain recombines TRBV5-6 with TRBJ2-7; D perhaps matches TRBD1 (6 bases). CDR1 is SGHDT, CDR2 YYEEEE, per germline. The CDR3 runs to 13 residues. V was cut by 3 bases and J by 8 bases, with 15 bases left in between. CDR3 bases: TGTGCCAGCAGCTCTCTCACTACAGGGAAGCAGTACTTC. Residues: CASSSLTTGKQYF.

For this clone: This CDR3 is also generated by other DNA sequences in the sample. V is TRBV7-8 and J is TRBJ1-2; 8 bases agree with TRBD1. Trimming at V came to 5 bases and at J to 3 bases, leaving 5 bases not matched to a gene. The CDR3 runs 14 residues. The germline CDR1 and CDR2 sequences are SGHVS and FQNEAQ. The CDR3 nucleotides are TGTGCCAGCAGCCTCGGGACAGGAGACTATGGCTACACCTTC. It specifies CASSLGTGDYGYTF.

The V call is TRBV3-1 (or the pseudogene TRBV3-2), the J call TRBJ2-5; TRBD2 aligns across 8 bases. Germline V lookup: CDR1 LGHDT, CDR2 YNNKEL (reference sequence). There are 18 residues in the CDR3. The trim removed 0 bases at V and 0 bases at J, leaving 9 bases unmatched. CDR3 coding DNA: TGTGCCAGCAGCCAAGATCCGTCCAGCGGGGGTTACCAAGAGACCCAGTACTTC. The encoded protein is CASSQDPSSGGYQETQYF.

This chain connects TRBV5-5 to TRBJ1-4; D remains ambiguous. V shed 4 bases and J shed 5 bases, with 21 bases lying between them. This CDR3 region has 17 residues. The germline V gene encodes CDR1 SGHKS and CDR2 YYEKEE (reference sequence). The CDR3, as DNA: TGTGCCAGCAGCCAGGAGGTCCCAGGAGCCTCGAATGAAAAACTGTTTTTT. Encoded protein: CASSQEVPGASNEKLFF.

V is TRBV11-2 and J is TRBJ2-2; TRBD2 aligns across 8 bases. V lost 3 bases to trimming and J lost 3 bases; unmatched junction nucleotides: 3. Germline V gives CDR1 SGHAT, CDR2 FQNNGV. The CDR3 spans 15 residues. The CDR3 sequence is CASSLGLVDTGELFF. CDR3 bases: TGTGCCAGCAGCTTGGGACTAGTCGACACCGGGGAGCTGTTTTTT.

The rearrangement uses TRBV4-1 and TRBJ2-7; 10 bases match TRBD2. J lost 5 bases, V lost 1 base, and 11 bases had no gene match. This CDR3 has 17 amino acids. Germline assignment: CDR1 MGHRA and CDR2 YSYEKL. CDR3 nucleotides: TGCGCCAGCAGCCAAGTTTTGGCTAGCGGGAGTGAGGACGAGCAGTACTTC. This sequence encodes CASSQVLASGSEDEQYF.

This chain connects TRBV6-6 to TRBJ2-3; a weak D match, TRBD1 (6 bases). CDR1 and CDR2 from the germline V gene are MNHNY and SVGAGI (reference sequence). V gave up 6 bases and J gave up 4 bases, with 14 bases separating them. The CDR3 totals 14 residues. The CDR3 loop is CASRKQGRADTQYF. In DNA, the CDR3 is TGTGCCAGCAGGAAACAGGGAAGAGCAGATACGCAGTATTTT.

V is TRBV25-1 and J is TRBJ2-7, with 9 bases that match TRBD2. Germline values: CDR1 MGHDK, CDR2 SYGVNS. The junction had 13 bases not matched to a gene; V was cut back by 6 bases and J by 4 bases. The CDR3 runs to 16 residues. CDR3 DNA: TGTGCCAGCAGCGAGACCGGGACTAGCAGGATTTACGAGCAGTACTTC. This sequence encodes CASSETGTSRIYEQYF.

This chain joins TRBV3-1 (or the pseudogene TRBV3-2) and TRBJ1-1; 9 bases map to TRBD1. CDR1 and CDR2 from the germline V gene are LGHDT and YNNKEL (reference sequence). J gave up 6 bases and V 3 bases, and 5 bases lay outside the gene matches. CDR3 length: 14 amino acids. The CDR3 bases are TGTGCCAGCAGCCAGGGACAGGGTATCTCTGAAGCTTTCTTT. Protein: CASSQGQGISEAFF.

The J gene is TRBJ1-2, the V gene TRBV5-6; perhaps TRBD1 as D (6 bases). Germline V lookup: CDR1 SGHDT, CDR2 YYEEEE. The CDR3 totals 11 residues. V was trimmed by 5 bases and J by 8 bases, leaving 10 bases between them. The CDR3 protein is CASSTGIGYTF. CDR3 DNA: TGTGCCAGCAGTACAGGGATAGGCTACACCTTC.

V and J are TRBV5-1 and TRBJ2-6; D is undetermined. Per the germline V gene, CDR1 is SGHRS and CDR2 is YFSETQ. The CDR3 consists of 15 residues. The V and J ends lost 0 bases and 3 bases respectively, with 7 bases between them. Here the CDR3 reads CASSLDGDGANVLTF. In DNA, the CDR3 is TGCGCCAGCAGCTTGGATGGAGATGGGGCCAACGTCCTGACTTTC.

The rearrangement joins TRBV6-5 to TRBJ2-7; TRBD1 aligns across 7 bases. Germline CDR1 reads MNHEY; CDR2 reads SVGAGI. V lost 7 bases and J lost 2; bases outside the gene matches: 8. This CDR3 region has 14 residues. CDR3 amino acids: CASTDRERTYEQYF. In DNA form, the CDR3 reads TGTGCCAGCACCGACAGGGAGAGGACCTACGAGCAGTACTTC.

CDR3 loop: CASSLGQPGDGGYTF. The CDR3 nucleotides are TGTGCCAGCAGCTTGGGACAGCCGGGGGATGGTGGCTACACCTTC. The chain has TRBV5-8 and TRBJ1-2, with a tentative D call TRBD1 (5 bases). The CDR3 totals 15 residues. Germline-derived CDR1 and CDR2 are SGHTS and YDEGEE. V was clipped by 0 bases and J by 7 bases, with 16 bases between them.

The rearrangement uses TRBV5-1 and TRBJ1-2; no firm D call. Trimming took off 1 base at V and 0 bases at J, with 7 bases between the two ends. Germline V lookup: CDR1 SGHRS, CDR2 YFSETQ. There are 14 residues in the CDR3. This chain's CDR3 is CASSLRSANYGYTF. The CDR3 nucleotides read TGCGCCAGCAGCTTGAGATCGGCTAACTATGGCTACACCTTC.

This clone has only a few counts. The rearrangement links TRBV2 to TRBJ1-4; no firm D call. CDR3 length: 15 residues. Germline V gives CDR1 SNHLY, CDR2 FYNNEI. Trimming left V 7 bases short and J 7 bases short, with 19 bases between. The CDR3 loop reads CASTMQVLSSEKLFF. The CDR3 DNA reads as TGTGCCAGCACAATGCAGGTTCTTTCGTCTGAAAAACTGTTTTTT.

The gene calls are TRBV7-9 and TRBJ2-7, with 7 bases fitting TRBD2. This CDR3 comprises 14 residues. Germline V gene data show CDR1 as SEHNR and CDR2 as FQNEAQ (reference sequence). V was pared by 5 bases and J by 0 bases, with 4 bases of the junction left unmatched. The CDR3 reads CASSAGTNSYEQYF. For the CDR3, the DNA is TGTGCCAGCAGCGCCGGGACTAACTCCTACGAGCAGTACTTC.

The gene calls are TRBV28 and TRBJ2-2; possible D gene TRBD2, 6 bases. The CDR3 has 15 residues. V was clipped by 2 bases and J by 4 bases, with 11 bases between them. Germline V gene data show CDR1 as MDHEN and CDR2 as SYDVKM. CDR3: CASSLNGGITGELFF. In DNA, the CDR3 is TGTGCCAGCAGTTTAAACGGGGGTATCACCGGGGAGCTGTTTTTT.

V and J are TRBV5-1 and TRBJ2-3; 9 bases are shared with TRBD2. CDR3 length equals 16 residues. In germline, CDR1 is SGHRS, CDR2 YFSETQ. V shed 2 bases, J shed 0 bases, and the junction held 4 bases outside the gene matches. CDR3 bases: TGCGCCAGCAGCTTAGGGACTAGCCTAAGCACAGATACGCAGTATTTT. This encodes CASSLGTSLSTDTQYF.

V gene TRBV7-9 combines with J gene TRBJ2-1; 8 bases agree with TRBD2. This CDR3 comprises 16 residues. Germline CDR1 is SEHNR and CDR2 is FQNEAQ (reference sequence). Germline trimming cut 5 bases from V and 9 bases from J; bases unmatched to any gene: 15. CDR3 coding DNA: TGTGCCAGCAGCCTGAATCGGCCGGGAGGGCCGAGTGAGCAGTTCTTC. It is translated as CASSLNRPGGPSEQFF.

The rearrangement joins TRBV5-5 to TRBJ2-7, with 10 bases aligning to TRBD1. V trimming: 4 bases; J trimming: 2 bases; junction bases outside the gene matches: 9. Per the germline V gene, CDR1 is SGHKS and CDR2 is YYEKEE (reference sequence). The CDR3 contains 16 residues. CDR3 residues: CASSVTGGSGTYEQYF. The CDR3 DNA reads TGTGCCAGCAGCGTGACAGGGGGCTCGGGAACCTACGAGCAGTACTTC.

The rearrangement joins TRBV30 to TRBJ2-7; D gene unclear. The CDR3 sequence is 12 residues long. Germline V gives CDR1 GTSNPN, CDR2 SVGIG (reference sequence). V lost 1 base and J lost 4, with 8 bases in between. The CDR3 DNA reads TGTGCCTGGAGTGACCAGGATTACGAGCAGTACTTC. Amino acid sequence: CAWSDQDYEQYF.